In this sample, the clone carrying this T cell receptor beta chain turned up a few times. Its antigen is unidentified. One entry per CDR3 protein, called by TCRdb with MiXCR from the 5' RACE reads. Of roughly 110,000 distinct CDR3 sequences in the sample, over 15% were seen once. The data are from a study of T-cell memory formation after mild COVID-19. Findings of the study overall: For contracting clones, CD4+ ones sat mainly in CM and EM, CD8+ in EMRA.

With 4 bases clipped from V and 5 bases from J, the junction kept 10 bases outside the gene matches. Germline lookup yields CDR1 SEHNR and CDR2 FQNEAQ (reference sequence). This CDR3 has 15 amino acids. The sequenced material came from PBMCs or a T cell subset sorted from them (not recorded which). This sequence joins TRBV7-9 and TRBJ2-7; 8 bases align to TRBD1. The receptor was derived from an adult woman who had mild COVID-19 (a few samples of this study predate the infection). Cell type and time point are not known. This CDR3 is CASSSPTGDRNEQYF. The CDR3 DNA sequence: TGTGCCAGCAGCTCCCCGACAGGGGATCGAAACGAGCAGTACTTC.